The 29 T cell receptor beta chains below all came from one sample that was sequenced in a study of response to subunit inactivated influenza vaccine. Each CDR3 protein is one row after TCRdb ran MiXCR on the RT-PCR reads. Of fewer than 600,000 distinct CDR3 sequences in the sample, approximately 7.3% were seen once. This sample comprised PBMCs from blood, obtained less than 30 months after vaccination. All receptors derive from a man aged 45-69 years who received an inactivated influenza vaccine.

The V call is TRBV10-3, the J call TRBJ2-3, with 9 positions matching TRBD1. The CDR3 length is 15 residues. The germline V gene encodes CDR1 ENHRY and CDR2 SYGVKD. The junction had 6 bases not matched to a gene; V was cut back by 6 bases and J by 2 bases. The CDR3 region has the DNA TGTGCCATCAGGCAGACAGGGGGGTCCACAGATACGCAGTATTTT. It translates to CAIRQTGGSTDTQYF.

The chain has TRBV10-3 and TRBJ2-5; D is undetermined. The V end was cut by 6 bases, the J end by 1 base, with 9 bases between. In germline, CDR1 is ENHRY, CDR2 SYGVKD. This CDR3 has 13 residues. CDR3 sequence reads: CAIRGSLQETQYF. The CDR3 DNA is TGTGCCATCAGGGGCAGCCTCCAAGAGACCCAGTACTTC.

A few counts support this clonotype. The chain recombines TRBV19 with TRBJ1-5; D is unclear. The CDR3 length is 12 residues. From germline, CDR1 is LNHDA and CDR2 SQIVND (reference sequence). V was cut by 3 bases and J by 3 bases, with 3 bases left in between. CDR3 sequence: CASSITNQPQHF. CDR3 DNA sequence: TGTGCCAGTAGTATTACCAATCAGCCCCAGCATTTT. The entire variable domain, with the rest obtained from reference TRBV19 and TRBJ1-5, is as follows: DGGITQSPKYLFRKEGQNVTLSCEQNLNHDAMYWYRQDPGQGLRLIYYSQIVNDFQKGDIAEGYSVSREKKESFPLTVTSAQKNPTAFYLCASSITNQPQHFGDGTRLSIL.

This clonotype was picked up many times. The J gene is TRBJ1-1, the V gene TRBV20-1; 11 bases map to TRBD1. This CDR3 is built from 13 residues. With V trimmed by 6 bases and J by 4 bases, 4 bases remained unmatched. The germline V gene encodes CDR1 DFQATT and CDR2 SNEGSKA (reference sequence). The CDR3: CSAPGQGGTEAFF. The CDR3 region has the DNA TGCAGTGCCCCGGGACAGGGGGGCACTGAAGCTTTCTTT.

This clonotype was seen a few times. The chain joins TRBV4-3 to TRBJ2-1, with a possible D match to TRBD2 (6 bases). V was clipped by 4 bases and J by 6 bases, with 22 bases between them. The CDR3 sequence is 17 residues long. The germline CDR1 and CDR2 sequences are LGHNA and YSLEER. The CDR3 reads CASSPISTSRTPNEQFF. CDR3 nucleotides: TGCGCCAGCAGCCCAATTAGTACTAGCAGGACCCCCAATGAGCAGTTCTTC.

This clonotype was counted at least ten times. An end of the junction differs from the germline gene, which may be a read error. This rearrangement joins TRBV7-9 to TRBJ2-5; 7 bases are a match to TRBD1. The CDR3 runs to 16 residues. The germline CDR1 and CDR2 sequences are SEHNR and FQNEAQ (reference sequence). CDR3 in DNA: TGTGCCAGCAGTTTAGCTACAGGGGTGATCGGAGAGACCCAGTACTTC. Its protein is CASSLATGVIGETQYF.

The V and J genes are TRBV7-9 and TRBJ2-2; D remains ambiguous. The V gene's germline CDR1 is SEHNR and CDR2 FQNEAQ (reference sequence). Trimming removed 1 base at V and 4 bases at J, with 10 bases between. This CDR3 spans 15 amino acids. The CDR3 loop is CASSLEERGTGELFF. CDR3 sequence (DNA): TGTGCCAGCAGCTTAGAAGAGCGCGGCACCGGGGAGCTGTTTTTT.

In this sample, this clonotype turned up a few times. The chain couples TRBV11-2 to TRBJ2-2; the match to TRBD2 covers 7 bases. J was trimmed by 4 bases and V by 4 bases; bases with no gene match: 15. The CDR3 sequence is 18 residues long. Germline V gives CDR1 SGHAT, CDR2 FQNNGV. The CDR3 loop is CASSSREADQPGTGELFF. The CDR3 nucleotides are TGTGCCAGCAGCTCCCGGGAGGCAGATCAACCAGGCACCGGGGAGCTGTTTTTT.

This clonotype was seen more than once but under ten times. The chain couples TRBV5-1 to TRBJ2-3; TRBD1 matches at 9 bases. V shed 4 bases and J 3 bases; nucleotides not matched to a gene: 6. The CDR3 is 15 residues long. The V gene's germline CDR1 is SGHRS and CDR2 YFSETQ. The CDR3 here is CASSPLTGGTDTQYF. In DNA form, the CDR3 reads TGCGCCAGCAGCCCCTTGACAGGGGGGACAGATACGCAGTATTTT. The entire variable domain, with the rest obtained from reference TRBV5-1 and TRBJ2-3, is as follows: KAGVTQTPRYLIKTRGQQVTLSCSPISGHRSVSWYQQTPGQGLQFLFEYFSETQRNKGNFPGRFSGRQFSNSRSEMNVSTLELGDSALYLCASSPLTGGTDTQYFGPGTRLTVL.

This clonotype was found many times. The J gene is TRBJ2-7, the V gene TRBV10-3; D is possibly TRBD1 (6 bases). Trimming took 9 bases from V and 4 from J, leaving 10 bases between them. Germline V lookup: CDR1 ENHRY, CDR2 SYGVKD. The CDR3 is 11 amino acids. The CDR3 sequence: CAMGQPYEQYF. The CDR3 DNA reads as TGTGCCATGGGACAACCTTACGAGCAGTACTTC.

The rearrangement joins TRBV12-3 or TRBV12-4 to TRBJ2-2; 7 bases fit TRBD2. CDR3 length: 15 residues. Germline trimming cut 5 bases from V and 4 bases from J; bases unmatched to any gene: 7. DNA of the CDR3: TGTGCCAGCAGTGGCCGGGACTACCCCACCGGGGAGCTGTTTTTT. It yields the protein CASSGRDYPTGELFF.

This clonotype was counted a few times. The V gene is TRBV10-2, the J gene TRBJ2-2; D remains ambiguous. The CDR3 covers 13 residues. CDR1 and CDR2 from the germline V gene are WSHSY and SAAADI. Trimming pared 6 bases from V and 5 bases from J, leaving 10 bases between. The CDR3 DNA reads as TGCGCCAGCAGAAAGGAGATGACCGGGGAGCTGTTTTTT. Translated, it gives CASRKEMTGELFF.

The chain links TRBV29-1 to TRBJ2-5; TRBD1 aligns across 8 bases. The germline gives CDR1 SQVTM, CDR2 ANQGSEA. This CDR3 has 13 amino acids. Trimming at V came to 3 bases and at J to 5 bases, leaving 5 bases not matched to a gene. The CDR3 sequence is CSVDRGQKETQYF. CDR3 nucleotide sequence: TGCAGCGTTGACAGGGGGCAGAAGGAGACCCAGTACTTC. The variable domain in full, completed from reference TRBV29-1 and TRBJ2-5, reads SAVISQKPSRDICQRGTSLTIQCQVDSQVTMMFWYRQQPGQSLTLIATANQGSEATYESGFVIDKFPISRPNLTFSTLTVSNMSPEDSSIYLCSVDRGQKETQYFGPGTRLLVL.

In this sample, this clonotype turned up a few times. For the CDR3, the DNA is TGTGCCAGCAGCTTTATGACAGGGGGCTCAGGAGAGACCCAGTACTTC. Protein: CASSFMTGGSGETQYF. This chain uses TRBV7-8 with TRBJ2-5; 10 positions agree with TRBD1. CDR1 and CDR2 from the germline V gene are SGHVS and FQNEAQ. This CDR3 region has 16 residues. J gave up 4 bases and V 3 bases, and 8 bases lay outside the gene matches.

This clonotype has at least ten counts. The CDR3 nucleotides read TGCGCCAGCAGCCATGGAGGTACAGGGTTTTACGAAAAACTGTTTTTT. This gives the protein CASSHGGTGFYEKLFF. The genes are TRBV5-1 and TRBJ1-4, with TRBD1 as a possible D gene (6 bases). The CDR3 loop spans 16 amino acids. Trimming left V 4 bases short and J 8 bases short, with 21 bases between. The germline CDR1 and CDR2 sequences are SGHRS and YFSETQ. The entire variable domain, with the rest obtained from reference TRBV5-1 and TRBJ1-4, is as follows: KAGVTQTPRYLIKTRGQQVTLSCSPISGHRSVSWYQQTPGQGLQFLFEYFSETQRNKGNFPGRFSGRQFSNSRSEMNVSTLELGDSALYLCASSHGGTGFYEKLFFGSGTQLSVL.

The CDR3 reads CSAREWRMNEKLFF. In DNA, the CDR3 is TGCAGTGCTAGAGAGTGGAGAATGAATGAAAAACTGTTTTTT. The chain recombines TRBV20-1 with TRBJ1-4; D call uncertain. The ends were cut back, 0 bases at V and 5 bases at J, with 10 bases in the middle. Germline CDR1 and CDR2: DFQATT and SNEGSKA (reference sequence). The CDR3 extends over 14 amino acids.

Details on this clonotype: The junction differs from germline at one of its ends, possibly a read error. The chain has TRBV4-3 and TRBJ1-5, with D unclear. Germline loops: CDR1 LGHNA, CDR2 YSLEER. The CDR3 runs to 13 residues. The CDR3 coding sequence is TGCGCCGGCAGCCAAGATATTGGACAGCCCCAGCATTTT. Its protein product is CAGSQDIGQPQHF.

This clonotype was found many times. This rearrangement joins TRBV27 to TRBJ2-1, with TRBD2 as a possible D gene (5 bases). The CDR3 runs to 14 residues. V shed 3 bases and J shed 2 bases, with 8 bases lying between them. Per the germline V gene, CDR1 is MNHEY and CDR2 is SMNVEV (reference sequence). CDR3 sequence reads: CASSLSRAYNEQFF. The CDR3 nucleotides read TGTGCCAGCAGTTTGTCGAGGGCCTACAATGAGCAGTTCTTC.

This clonotype was seen a few times. This chain joins TRBV20-1 and TRBJ2-2; D is uncertain. The CDR3 sequence is 13 residues long. The V gene lost 2 bases and the J gene lost 4 bases, with 8 bases spanning the gap. CDR1 is DFQATT and CDR2 is SNEGSKA in the germline V gene (reference sequence). CDR3 sequence (DNA): TGCAGTGCTAGACCTTCTATCACCGGGGAGCTGTTTTTT. The encoded protein is CSARPSITGELFF.

This clonotype came up a few times. The rearrangement links TRBV6-1 to TRBJ1-6; D not certain. The V and J ends lost 4 bases and 8 bases respectively, with 12 bases between them. Germline CDR1 MNHNS, CDR2 SASEGT. The CDR3 covers 14 residues. CDR3 protein: CASSGRVGDSPLHF. In DNA, the CDR3 is TGTGCCAGCAGTGGCCGGGTTGGCGATTCACCCCTCCACTTT.

This clonotype turned up a few times. V is TRBV5-1 and J is TRBJ1-1; D is perhaps TRBD1 (5 bases). From germline, CDR1 is SGHRS and CDR2 YFSETQ. The CDR3 length is 16 residues. The CDR3 DNA is TGCGTCACCAGGCGGGTCCCCGGGGCTTCGAACACTGAAGCTTTCTTT. Residues: CVTRRVPGASNTEAFF.

This clonotype was seen a handful of times. This chain joins TRBV4-3 and TRBJ1-2; no definite D call. Germline assignment: CDR1 LGHNA and CDR2 YSLEER. The CDR3 loop spans 14 amino acids. V lost 0 bases to trimming and J lost 8 bases, with 13 bases between them. The CDR3 loop is CASSQELGRGGYTF. The CDR3 DNA is TGCGCCAGCAGCCAAGAGTTAGGGCGGGGAGGCTACACCTTC.

This chain uses TRBV20-1 with TRBJ2-7, with 16 bases lining up with TRBD2. Germline CDR1 and CDR2: DFQATT and SNEGSKA (reference sequence). V gave up 3 bases and J gave up 1 base; unmatched junction bases: 3. This CDR3 spans 16 amino acids. The CDR3 coding sequence is TGCAGTGCTAGGGGACTAGCGGGAGGGACGTCCTACGAGCAGTACTTC. Residues: CSARGLAGGTSYEQYF.

There are a few counts of this clonotype. This chain uses TRBV4-1 with TRBJ2-1; perhaps TRBD1 as D (5 bases). The V end lost 3 bases, the J end lost 4 bases, and 13 bases lay between the germline ends. Germline assignment: CDR1 MGHRA and CDR2 YSYEKL. The CDR3 totals 15 residues. This chain's CDR3 is CASSQDTLGYNEQFF. The CDR3 bases are TGCGCCAGCAGCCAGGACACCTTGGGTTACAATGAGCAGTTCTTC.

V is TRBV28 and J is TRBJ1-5; D possibly corresponds to TRBD1 (5 bases). From germline, CDR1 is MDHEN and CDR2 SYDVKM. The ends were cut back, 3 bases at V and 3 bases at J, with 12 bases in the middle. This CDR3 comprises 15 residues. The CDR3 spells CASSFSGRVNQPQHF. CDR3 coding DNA: TGTGCCAGCAGTTTTTCTGGCAGGGTCAATCAGCCCCAGCATTTT.

V usage is TRBV5-1 and J usage is TRBJ2-7; TRBD2 matches 13 bases. This CDR3 region has 14 residues. The germline V gene encodes CDR1 SGHRS and CDR2 YFSETQ. The ends lost 3 bases at V and 6 bases at J; junction bases unmatched: 3. CDR3 sequence: CASSSGLAGPEQYF. DNA for the CDR3: TGCGCCAGCAGCTCGGGACTAGCGGGACCCGAGCAGTACTTC.

This clonotype was picked up many times. The chain uses TRBV29-1 and TRBJ2-3; 8 nucleotides align to TRBD2. The length of the CDR3 is 15 residues. V gave up 3 bases and J gave up 1 base; unmatched junction bases: 6. Germline V CDR1 and CDR2: SQVTM, ANQGSEA. CDR3 amino acids: CSVDRSGRGTDTQYF. The DNA for the CDR3 is TGCAGCGTTGATAGGAGCGGGAGAGGCACAGATACGCAGTATTTT.

This clonotype was seen many times. This chain's CDR3 is CASRPRQGAYGYTF. DNA for the CDR3: TGTGCCAGCAGACCACGACAGGGTGCCTATGGCTACACCTTC. The chain recombines TRBV11-2 with TRBJ1-2; 7 positions match TRBD1. The CDR3 is 14 residues long. V dropped 6 bases and J dropped 4; count of bases not matched to a gene: 8. CDR1 and CDR2 (germline): SGHAT, FQNNGV.

There are many counts of this clonotype. V usage is TRBV20-1 and J usage is TRBJ2-2; 8 bases are a match to TRBD2. With V trimmed by 0 bases and J by 7 bases, 4 bases remained unmatched. From germline, CDR1 is DFQATT and CDR2 SNEGSKA (reference sequence). CDR3 size: 14 residues. The CDR3 reads CSAREAGVDGELFF. In DNA, the CDR3 is TGCAGTGCTAGAGAAGCGGGAGTTGACGGGGAGCTGTTTTTT.